This is a list of T cell receptor beta chains from one sample in a study of shared clonotypes between healthy human individuals. Data came from immunoSEQ multiplex PCR; TCRdb stores just in-frame clones and leaves some out. Among more than 400,000 clones listed, more than 65% were seen once. Sample: PBMCs. Source of these receptors: a woman between 35 and 50 years old in good health. Some clones in this sample may be carry-over from other donors' samples. Each CDR3 is given with its conserved first and last residue. The D gene is left open where the match is weak. Clone size is stated in some rows and not others, as once, few, many or a class when expanded.

size: NA; J: TRBJ2-3; D: NA; V: TRBV5-4; CDR3: CASSGDIPSTDTQYF; DNA: TGTGCCAGCAGCGGGGACATTCCTAGCACAGATACGCAGTATTTT
size: NA; J: TRBJ2-1; D: TRBD2; V: TRBV5-4; CDR3: CASSLGLAGYYNEQFF; DNA: TGTGCCAGCAGCTTGGGGCTAGCGGGATACTACAATGAGCAGTTCTTC
size: NA; J: TRBJ2-1; D: NA; V: TRBV7-6; CDR3: CASSLGGGGSVYNEQFF; DNA: TGTGCCAGCAGCTTAGGAGGAGGGGGTAGCGTCTACAATGAGCAGTTCTTC
size: NA; J: TRBJ1-5; D: NA; V: TRBV5-6; CDR3: CASSIYRLRGNQPQHF; DNA: TGTGCCAGCAGCATATACCGACTTCGAGGCAATCAGCCCCAGCATTTT
size: many; J: TRBJ2-3; D: TRBD1; V: TRBV5-1; CDR3: CASSTGQLSTDTQYF; DNA: TGCGCCAGCAGCACGGGACAGCTTAGCACAGATACGCAGTATTTT
size: few; J: TRBJ1-1; D: NA; V: TRBV10-3; CDR3: CAISEPPANTEAFF; DNA: TGTGCCATCAGTGAGCCCCCAGCGAACACTGAAGCTTTCTTT
size: few; J: TRBJ2-2; D: NA; V: TRBV18; CDR3: CASSRGNGELFF; DNA: TGTGCCAGCTCACGAGGGAACGGGGAGCTGTTTTTT
size: NA; J: TRBJ2-2; D: TRBD2; V: TRBV27; CDR3: CASSFGTSAPPRGELFF; DNA: TGTGCCAGCAGTTTCGGAACTAGCGCCCCTCCGCGGGGGGAGCTGTTTTTT
size: NA; J: TRBJ1-2; D: NA; V: TRBV5-1; CDR3: CALRPGRNYGYTF; DNA: TGCGCCTTGAGGCCGGGACGAAACTATGGCTACACCTTC
size: NA; J: TRBJ2-7; D: NA; V: TRBV7-8; CDR3: CASTSQPGLSSYEQYF; DNA: TGTGCCAGCACCTCCCAACCGGGACTTTCGTCCTACGAGCAGTACTTC
size: NA; J: TRBJ2-2; D: NA; V: TRBV5-6; CDR3: CASSSLSGNTGELFF; DNA: TGTGCCAGCAGCTCCCTCAGCGGGAACACCGGGGAGCTGTTTTTT
size: few; J: TRBJ2-7; D: NA; V: TRBV4-2; CDR3: CASSQEEGGPYEQYF; DNA: TGTGCCAGCAGCCAAGAAGAGGGGGGACCCTACGAGCAGTACTTC
size: NA; J: TRBJ2-1; D: NA; V: TRBV19; CDR3: CASSIDSTPYNEQFF; DNA: TGTGCCAGTAGTATTGACAGCACCCCTTACAATGAGCAGTTCTTC
size: NA; J: TRBJ2-7; D: NA; V: TRBV6-1; CDR3: CASSQRKGYEQYF; DNA: TGTGCCAGCAGCCAAAGGAAGGGCTACGAGCAGTACTTC
size: NA; J: TRBJ2-1; D: TRBD1; V: TRBV18; CDR3: CASSTDRARLYEQFF; DNA: TGTGCCAGCTCAACTGACAGGGCACGGTTGTATGAGCAGTTCTTC
size: NA; J: TRBJ1-5; D: NA; V: TRBV28; CDR3: CASSSLLSGPYSNQPQHF; DNA: TGTGCCAGCAGTTCTCTCCTTTCAGGGCCCTATAGCAATCAGCCCCAGCATTTT
size: once; J: TRBJ2-5; D: TRBD1; V: TRBV12-5; CDR3: CASGTGQGPLGETQYF; DNA: TGTGCTAGTGGGACAGGACAGGGCCCGCTTGGGGAGACCCAGTACTTC
size: few; J: TRBJ2-7; D: TRBD1; V: TRBV6-5; CDR3: CASRSTGGERHEQYF; DNA: TGTGCCAGCAGATCCACAGGGGGCGAAAGACACGAGCAGTACTTC
size: NA; J: TRBJ2-6; D: NA; V: TRBV29-1; CDR3: CSVGLGGANVLTF; DNA: TGCAGCGTTGGTTTGGGTGGGGCCAACGTCCTGACTTTC
size: NA; J: TRBJ1-4; D: NA; V: TRBV9; CDR3: CASSKMSGGTNEKLFF; DNA: TGTGCCAGCAGTAAGATGTCGGGCGGCACTAATGAAAAACTGTTTTTT
size: NA; J: TRBJ1-4; D: NA; V: TRBV5-1; CDR3: CASRRAGISNEKLFF; DNA: TGCGCCAGCAGGCGCGCAGGGATCTCTAATGAAAAACTGTTTTTT
size: NA; J: TRBJ2-7; D: NA; V: TRBV28; CDR3: CASSFGVSYEQYF; DNA: TGTGCCAGCAGTTTCGGGGTCTCCTACGAGCAGTACTTC
size: NA; J: TRBJ1-2; D: TRBD1; V: TRBV28; CDR3: CASSFTTGGTPRPF; DNA: TGTGCCAGCAGTTTCACGACAGGGGGTACCCCTCGCCCCTTC
size: NA; J: TRBJ2-7; D: NA; V: TRBV7-2; CDR3: CASSFRGYEQYF; DNA: TGTGCCAGCAGCTTCAGGGGCTACGAGCAGTACTTC
size: few; J: TRBJ2-2; D: TRBD1; V: TRBV19; CDR3: CASSVEGAYTGELFF; DNA: TGTGCCAGTAGTGTAGAGGGGGCCTATACCGGGGAGCTGTTTTTT
size: NA; J: TRBJ1-1; D: NA; V: TRBV7-3; CDR3: CASSYGKGTEAFF; DNA: TGTGCCAGCAGCTACGGAAAGGGTACTGAAGCTTTCTTT
size: NA; J: TRBJ1-1; D: TRBD1; V: TRBV10-3; CDR3: CAISEGQGGLLNTEAFF; DNA: TGTGCCATCAGTGAAGGGCAGGGGGGGCTTTTGAACACTGAAGCTTTCTTT
size: many; J: TRBJ1-4; D: TRBD1; V: TRBV7-9; CDR3: CASTKGKAGGDPNEKLFF; DNA: TGTGCCAGCACCAAGGGGAAAGCAGGGGGCGACCCGAATGAAAAACTGTTTTTT
size: NA; J: TRBJ2-7; D: TRBD2; V: TRBV7-8; CDR3: CASRTWTSGKTYF; DNA: TGTGCCAGCAGAACTTGGACTAGCGGGAAGACGTACTTC
size: NA; J: TRBJ1-1; D: NA; V: TRBV2; CDR3: CASSDFENTEAFF; DNA: TGTGCCAGCAGTGATTTTGAGAACACTGAAGCTTTCTTT
size: few; J: TRBJ2-2; D: TRBD2; V: TRBV19; CDR3: CATRGSNTGELFF; DNA: TGTGCCACGCGGGGGTCGAACACCGGGGAGCTGTTTTTT
size: NA; J: TRBJ1-1; D: NA; V: TRBV18; CDR3: CASSPGGYVSNTEAFF; DNA: TGTGCCAGCTCACCGGGGGGGTACGTTTCGAACACTGAAGCTTTCTTT
size: NA; J: TRBJ2-7; D: NA; V: TRBV6-5; CDR3: CASSSTPHEQYF; DNA: TGTGCCAGCAGTTCGACCCCCCACGAGCAGTACTTC
size: NA; J: TRBJ1-2; D: TRBD1; V: TRBV2; CDR3: CASSESTGRHYGYTF; DNA: TGTGCCAGCAGTGAATCGACAGGGCGACACTATGGCTACACCTTC
size: NA; J: TRBJ2-7; D: NA; V: TRBV7-2; CDR3: CASSRGGTADSYEQYF; DNA: TGTGCCAGCAGCCGGGGAGGGACAGCGGACTCCTACGAGCAGTACTTC
size: NA; J: TRBJ1-4; D: TRBD1; V: TRBV30; CDR3: CAWSIPGTGYEKLFF; DNA: TGTGCCTGGAGTATTCCCGGGACAGGGTACGAAAAACTGTTTTTT
size: few; J: TRBJ2-2; D: NA; V: TRBV28; CDR3: CASPTPNTGELFF; DNA: TGTGCCAGCCCTACACCGAACACCGGGGAGCTGTTTTTT
size: NA; J: TRBJ1-2; D: TRBD1; V: TRBV4-1; CDR3: CASSQFPTGDYGYTF; DNA: TGCGCCAGCAGCCAATTCCCAACAGGGGACTATGGCTACACCTTC
size: NA; J: TRBJ2-2; D: TRBD2; V: TRBV29-1; CDR3: CSGGLASNTGELFF; DNA: TGCAGCGGGGGACTAGCCTCGAACACCGGGGAGCTGTTTTTT
size: NA; J: TRBJ2-7; D: TRBD1; V: TRBV7-9; CDR3: CASSLVGQGAHEQYF; DNA: TGTGCCAGCAGCTTAGTGGGACAGGGGGCCCACGAGCAGTACTTC
size: NA; J: TRBJ1-4; D: NA; V: TRBV7-2; CDR3: CASSSGANEKLFF; DNA: TGTGCCAGCAGCTCCGGGGCTAATGAAAAACTGTTTTTT
size: NA; J: TRBJ2-2; D: NA; V: TRBV11-3; CDR3: CASSLVLYTGELFF; DNA: TGTGCCAGCAGCTTAGTACTGTATACCGGGGAGCTGTTTTTT
size: once; J: TRBJ2-7; D: TRBD2; V: TRBV5-1; CDR3: CASSAGLAGDPYEQYF; DNA: TGCGCCAGCAGCGCCGGACTAGCGGGAGACCCCTACGAGCAGTACTTC
size: few; J: TRBJ1-1; D: TRBD1; V: TRBV7-9; CDR3: CASRSTGQATEAFF; DNA: TGTGCCAGCAGATCTACCGGACAGGCGACTGAAGCTTTCTTT
size: once; J: TRBJ2-2; D: TRBD2; V: TRBV7-2; CDR3: CASSLLLASVNTGELSF; DNA: TGTGCCAGCAGCTTACTACTAGCGTCCGTGAACACCGGGGAGCTGTCTTTT
size: once; J: TRBJ2-1; D: TRBD1; V: TRBV11-3; CDR3: CASSPGTGGVEQFF; DNA: TGTGCCAGCAGTCCCGGGACAGGGGGCGTTGAGCAGTTCTTC
size: NA; J: TRBJ2-6; D: NA; V: TRBV2; CDR3: CARRQPSGANVLTF; DNA: TGTGCCCGACGACAGCCATCTGGGGCCAACGTCCTGACTTTC
size: once; J: TRBJ2-2; D: TRBD2; V: TRBV6-5; CDR3: CASSYSGGTGELFF; DNA: TGTGCCAGCAGTTACAGCGGGGGCACCGGGGAGCTGTTTTTT
size: NA; J: TRBJ2-7; D: NA; V: TRBV5-1; CDR3: CASSLWQNYEQYF; DNA: TGCGCCAGCAGCTTGTGGCAGAACTACGAGCAGTACTTC
size: NA; J: TRBJ2-2; D: NA; V: TRBV4-2; CDR3: CASSQSTRPNTGELFF; DNA: TGTGCCAGCAGCCAATCCACTAGACCGAACACCGGGGAGCTGTTTTTT
size: NA; J: TRBJ2-1; D: TRBD2; V: TRBV7-9; CDR3: CASSLGSGRADEQFF; DNA: TGTGCCAGCAGCTTAGGGAGCGGGAGGGCCGATGAGCAGTTCTTC
size: NA; J: TRBJ2-7; D: NA; V: TRBV27; CDR3: CASSLFQRDEQYF; DNA: TGTGCCAGCAGTTTATTCCAAAGGGACGAGCAGTACTTC
size: NA; J: TRBJ2-2; D: NA; V: TRBV29-1; CDR3: CSVEKVGGTGELFF; DNA: TGCAGCGTTGAAAAGGTGGGGGGCACCGGGGAGCTGTTTTTT
size: NA; J: TRBJ1-2; D: NA; V: TRBV10-3; CDR3: CATNNPSGDYGYTF; DNA: TGTGCCACCAATAATCCCTCGGGGGACTATGGCTACACCTTC
size: NA; J: TRBJ1-4; D: NA; V: TRBV18; CDR3: CASSTGEKLFF; DNA: TGTGCCAGCTCTACGGGGGAAAAACTGTTTTTT